The 18 T cell receptor beta chains reported below all come from one sample, sequenced in a study of blood T cell repertoires in COVID-19. Data came from immunoSEQ multiplex PCR; TCRdb stores just in-frame clones and leaves some out. The table records 150,000 to 180,000 clones, less than 95% of them present only once. The sequenced sample consisted of peripheral blood. The receptors here all came from a man aged 45 to 65 with acute or convalescent COVID-19.

This chain joins TRBV7-9 and TRBJ2-4, with D possibly TRBD1 on 6 matching bases. Germline assignment: CDR1 SEHNR and CDR2 FQNEAQ (reference sequence). The CDR3 totals 14 residues. With 5 bases removed from V and 6 bases from J, the gap between germline ends came to 14 bases. CDR3 coding DNA: TGTGCCAGCAGCGGATGGACAGAAAGAAACATTCAGTACTTC. It is translated as CASSGWTERNIQYF.

V and J are TRBV29-1 and TRBJ1-2, with a tentative D call TRBD1 (6 bases). Trimming took 4 bases from V and 4 from J, leaving 13 bases between them. Per germline, CDR1 SQVTM and CDR2 ANQGSEA. The CDR3 length is 13 residues. The CDR3 DNA reads as TGCAGCGTTGTTTCAGGGGCCTCCTATGGCTACACCTTC. Amino acid sequence: CSVVSGASYGYTF.

The chain joins TRBV29-1 to TRBJ2-1; 8 positions agree with TRBD2. The germline V gene has CDR1 SQVTM and CDR2 ANQGSEA. J was trimmed by 0 bases and V by 5 bases; bases with no gene match: 3. The CDR3 covers 14 residues. CDR3 amino acids: CSVSAGDSYNEQFF. For the CDR3, the DNA is TGCAGCGTTTCAGCGGGAGACTCCTACAATGAGCAGTTCTTC.

V usage is TRBV7-2 and J usage is TRBJ1-2; TRBD1 is a possible D gene (5 bases). The V and J ends lost 6 bases and 0 bases respectively, with 14 bases between them. Germline V gene sequence: CDR1 SGHTA, CDR2 FQGNSA. CDR3 size: 15 residues. As DNA, the CDR3 is TGTGCCAGCAGTTACCAGGGTGGGGCTAACTATGGCTACACCTTC. Translation: CASSYQGGANYGYTF.

The chain uses TRBV7-2 and TRBJ2-3; TRBD2 might be the D (5 bases). Germline CDR1 and CDR2: SGHTA and FQGNSA. The CDR3 loop spans 17 amino acids. V lost 0 bases and J 2 bases, leaving 15 bases between the germline ends. CDR3 DNA sequence: TGTGCCAGCAGCTTAGCATTTTGGAGGAGAGACACAGATACGCAGTATTTT. The encoded protein is CASSLAFWRRDTDTQYF.

The chain couples TRBV19 to TRBJ1-4; the D is unclear. This CDR3 spans 15 amino acids. Germline CDR1 reads LNHDA; CDR2 reads SQIVND (reference sequence). Deletions cut 7 bases from V and 0 bases from J, with 12 bases between. This CDR3 reads CASTAGRATNEKLFF. The CDR3 coding sequence is TGTGCCAGTACCGCGGGTCGGGCAACTAATGAAAAACTGTTTTTT.

The V gene is TRBV10-1, the J gene TRBJ2-7, with D possibly TRBD1 on 6 matching bases. Germline-derived CDR1 and CDR2 are WNHNN and SYGVQD (reference sequence). Trimming took off 4 bases at V and 6 bases at J, with 13 bases between the two ends. This CDR3 contains 13 residues. The CDR3 nucleotides read TGCGCCAGCAGTGCTGGCAGGGGAAGCGAGCAGTACTTC. As protein: CASSAGRGSEQYF.

The V and J genes are TRBV7-3 and TRBJ1-1, with no clear D. V was trimmed by 2 bases and J by 5 bases, leaving 9 bases between them. The CDR3 contains 13 residues. CDR1 is SGHTA, CDR2 FQGTGA, per germline. DNA of the CDR3: TGTGCCAGCAGCTTACACCCGGGGACTGAAGCTTTCTTT. Translated, it gives CASSLHPGTEAFF. The variable domain in full, completed from reference TRBV7-3 and TRBJ1-1, reads GAGVSQTPSNKVTEKGKYVELRCDPISGHTALYWYRQSLGQGPEFLIYFQGTGAADDSGLPNDRFFAVRPEGSVSTLKIQRTERGDSAVYLCASSLHPGTEAFFGQGTRLTVV.

CDR3 amino acids: CASSRRGNSPLHF. The CDR3 nucleotides read TGTGCCAGTAGTCGAAGAGGTAATTCACCCCTCCACTTT. The chain links TRBV19 to TRBJ1-6; D remains ambiguous. V lost 5 bases and J 6 bases, leaving 8 bases between the germline ends. The CDR3 is 13 residues long. Germline-derived CDR1 and CDR2 are LNHDA and SQIVND (reference sequence).

This CDR3 reads CASRPREGHGYTF. In nucleotides, the CDR3 is TGTGCCAGCAGGCCTCGGGAGGGCCATGGCTACACCTTC. The chain recombines TRBV9 with TRBJ1-2; no reliable D call. Germline V gene lookup returns CDR1 SGDLS and CDR2 YYNGEE. Deletions cut 5 bases from V and 6 bases from J, with 14 bases between. The CDR3 has 13 amino acids. Variable domain in full (rest from reference TRBV9 and TRBJ1-2): DSGVTQTPKHLITATGQRVTLRCSPRSGDLSVYWYQQSLDQGLQFLIQYYNGEERAKGNILERFSAQQFPDLHSELNLSSLELGDSALYFCASRPREGHGYTFGSGTRLTVV.

The gene calls are TRBV6-6 and TRBJ1-2; a possible D gene is TRBD1 (5 bases). V lost 2 bases to trimming and J lost 5 bases, with 15 bases between them. CDR1 is MNHNY and CDR2 is SVGAGI in the germline V gene (reference sequence). CDR3 length equals 15 residues. This CDR3 is CASSYPRTGDYGYTF. CDR3 sequence (DNA): TGTGCCAGCAGTTACCCACGGACGGGGGATTATGGCTACACCTTC.

The chain couples TRBV7-2 to TRBJ2-1; possible D gene TRBD1, 5 bases. The CDR3 extends over 15 amino acids. Trimming removed 1 base at V and 3 bases at J, with 10 bases between. CDR1 and CDR2 (germline): SGHTA, FQGNSA. CDR3 amino acids: CASSLVAGIYNEQFF. The CDR3 bases are TGTGCCAGCAGCTTAGTAGCAGGGATCTACAATGAGCAGTTCTTC.

The V gene is TRBV6-5, the J gene TRBJ1-6; 7 bases match TRBD1. V shed 0 bases, J shed 3 bases, and the junction held 2 bases outside the gene matches. Germline loops: CDR1 MNHEY, CDR2 SVGAGI. The CDR3 contains 16 residues. The CDR3 protein is CASSYSGTDYNSPLHF. The CDR3 region has the DNA TGTGCCAGCAGTTACTCGGGGACAGACTATAATTCACCCCTCCACTTT.

V is TRBV10-2 and J is TRBJ2-3, with 8 bases aligning to TRBD2. Trimming cost V 3 bases and J 3 bases; bases outside gene matches: 5. The germline CDR1 and CDR2 sequences are WSHSY and SAAADI. CDR3 length: 15 amino acids. In DNA form, the CDR3 reads TGCGCCAGCAGTGATAACGGGAGGGCGACAGATACGCAGTATTTT. This gives the protein CASSDNGRATDTQYF.

The gene calls are TRBV30 and TRBJ1-1; D is undetermined. Looked up from germline, CDR1 is GTSNPN and CDR2 is SVGIG (reference sequence). Deletions cut 0 bases from V and 5 bases from J, with 13 bases between. The CDR3 runs 14 residues. The CDR3 spells CAWSVNVWSTEAFF. Here the CDR3 DNA reads TGTGCCTGGAGTGTAAACGTTTGGAGTACTGAAGCTTTCTTT.

This clone was detected only once. V is TRBV2 and J is TRBJ2-5; D gene unclear. Trimming removed 4 bases from V and 5 bases from J, with 8 bases in between. Germline V gene lookup returns CDR1 SNHLY and CDR2 FYNNEI. The CDR3 loop spans 12 amino acids. CDR3 sequence reads: CASSAYVETQYF. DNA of the CDR3: TGTGCCAGCAGTGCCTACGTTGAGACCCAGTACTTC.

The rearrangement uses TRBV7-3 and TRBJ1-1, with 8 positions matching TRBD1. The CDR3 consists of 16 residues. CDR1 and CDR2 from the germline V gene are SGHTA and FQGTGA. Trimming removed 5 bases from V and 3 bases from J; junction bases left unmatched: 11. The CDR3 DNA follows: TGTGCCAGCAGCCGGGGACAGGTTATAAGAGACACTGAAGCTTTCTTT. Its protein is CASSRGQVIRDTEAFF.

The chain carries TRBV27 and TRBJ1-1; D is uncertain. V lost 1 base and J lost 1, with 7 bases in between. Germline CDR1 reads MNHEY; CDR2 reads SMNVEV (reference sequence). The CDR3 is 14 amino acids. This CDR3 reads CASSLLTRNTEAFF. The DNA of the CDR3 is TGTGCCAGCAGTTTATTAACAAGGAACACTGAAGCTTTCTTT.